One sample yielded the 12 T cell receptor beta chains listed below, sequenced in a study of cytomegalovirus exposure and HLA in healthy donors. With 60 Vbeta and 13 Jbeta primers, the PCR was carried out. The method was immunoSEQ multiplex PCR; TCRdb's version includes in-frame clones alone and lacks a portion of them. Of approximately 140,000 clones listed, over 60% are singletons. The sequenced sample consisted of PBMCs. The receptor set was obtained from a man aged 40-49 years in good health and CMV-seropositive.

The rearrangement uses TRBV5-1 and TRBJ2-7; 7 nucleotides line up with TRBD1. J was trimmed by 3 bases and V by 4 bases; bases with no gene match: 7. Germline V lookup: CDR1 SGHRS, CDR2 YFSETQ. This CDR3 comprises 14 residues. The CDR3 bases are TGCGCCAGCAGCCAGGGACAGACTTACTACGAGCAGTACTTC. This gives the protein CASSQGQTYYEQYF.

The rearrangement uses TRBV28 and TRBJ1-5; D might be TRBD1 (5 bases). Germline V CDR1 and CDR2: MDHEN, SYDVKM. The CDR3 runs 15 residues. Trimming left V 5 bases short and J 0 bases short, with 11 bases between. As DNA, the CDR3 is TGTGCCAGCAGTCGGACACCGTATAGCAATCAGCCCCAGCATTTT. Protein product: CASSRTPYSNQPQHF.

The V call is TRBV5-1, the J call TRBJ2-5, with D perhaps matching TRBD1 (6 bases). In germline, CDR1 is SGHRS, CDR2 YFSETQ. The CDR3 runs 13 residues. The V end lost 5 bases, the J end lost 5 bases, and 13 bases lay between the germline ends. This CDR3 is CASSHTGLETQYF. The DNA for the CDR3 is TGCGCCAGCAGTCATACAGGGTTGGAGACCCAGTACTTC.

The V call is TRBV6-1, the J call TRBJ1-5, with 7 positions matching TRBD1. Germline V gene data show CDR1 as MNHNS and CDR2 as SASEGT. This CDR3 contains 14 residues. The junction had 8 bases not matched to a gene; V was cut back by 8 bases and J by 4 bases. This chain's CDR3 is CASGRTGGNQPQHF. The CDR3 DNA sequence: TGTGCCAGCGGTCGGACAGGAGGGAATCAGCCCCAGCATTTT.

The CDR3 DNA reads as TGCGCCAGCAGCCAGACCGGGAGCTCTGGAAACACCATATATTTT. Protein product: CASSQTGSSGNTIYF. The chain couples TRBV4-3 to TRBJ1-3; the D is unclear. V was pared by 3 bases and J by 0 bases, with 9 bases between. CDR3 size: 15 residues. Germline V lookup: CDR1 LGHNA, CDR2 YSLEER.

This rearrangement joins TRBV7-2 to TRBJ2-2, with TRBD2 matching 12 bases. The germline V gene has CDR1 SGHTA and CDR2 FQGNSA. Trimming cost V 5 bases and J 2 bases; bases outside gene matches: 6. This CDR3 has 17 residues. The CDR3 reads CASSPTSGGYNTGELFF. CDR3 DNA sequence: TGTGCCAGCAGCCCGACTAGCGGGGGTTATAACACCGGGGAGCTGTTTTTT.

The CDR3 loop reads CASSLTWQGNEQYF. The CDR3 DNA reads as TGTGCCAGCAGCCTTACATGGCAGGGAAACGAGCAGTACTTC. The V call is TRBV6-1, the J call TRBJ2-7; TRBD1 is a possible D gene (5 bases). Germline CDR1 reads MNHNS; CDR2 reads SASEGT. Trimming left V 6 bases short and J 5 bases short, with 17 bases between. The CDR3 length is 14 residues.

The J gene is TRBJ2-7, the V gene TRBV7-9; 9 nucleotides line up with TRBD2. V gave up 1 base and J gave up 0 bases; unmatched junction bases: 4. The CDR3 runs 16 residues. The V gene's germline CDR1 is SEHNR and CDR2 FQNEAQ (reference sequence). CDR3 protein: CASSLGSGGLSYEQYF. In DNA, the CDR3 is TGTGCCAGCAGCTTAGGGAGCGGGGGGCTCTCCTACGAGCAGTACTTC.

The V and J genes are TRBV10-3 and TRBJ2-2; 10 bases align to TRBD1. Looked up from germline, CDR1 is ENHRY and CDR2 is SYGVKD. The CDR3 loop spans 18 amino acids. V lost 2 bases and J lost 5; bases outside the gene matches: 11. The DNA for the CDR3 is TGTGCCATCAGTGAGAATGTAATCGGGACAGGGGTGACCGGGGAGCTGTTTTTT. Protein: CAISENVIGTGVTGELFF.

The CDR3 sequence is CASSRGTGDYYGYTF. Here the CDR3 DNA reads TGCGCCAGCAGCCGAGGGACAGGGGATTACTATGGCTACACCTTC. The gene calls are TRBV4-3 and TRBJ1-2; TRBD1 aligns across 10 bases. J gave up 3 bases and V 4 bases, and 5 bases lay outside the gene matches. CDR3 size: 15 residues. Germline loops: CDR1 LGHNA, CDR2 YSLEER.

The rearrangement uses TRBV7-9 and TRBJ1-4; tentative D call: TRBD1 (6 bases). The germline V gene has CDR1 SEHNR and CDR2 FQNEAQ (reference sequence). CDR3 size: 14 residues. V lost 5 bases and J lost 8, with 15 bases in between. The CDR3 DNA sequence: TGTGCCAGCAGCGCGACAGGAAGGGTCGAAAAACTGTTTTTT. It encodes CASSATGRVEKLFF.

The rearrangement uses TRBV9 and TRBJ1-2; 7 nucleotides agree with TRBD1. The CDR3 has 16 amino acids. CDR1 SGDLS and CDR2 YYNGEE come from the germline V gene. The junction had 9 bases not matched to a gene; V was cut back by 1 base and J by 3 bases. Here the CDR3 DNA reads TGTGCCAGCAGCGTACGAGAAACCGGGACAGACTATGGCTACACCTTC. Residues: CASSVRETGTDYGYTF.